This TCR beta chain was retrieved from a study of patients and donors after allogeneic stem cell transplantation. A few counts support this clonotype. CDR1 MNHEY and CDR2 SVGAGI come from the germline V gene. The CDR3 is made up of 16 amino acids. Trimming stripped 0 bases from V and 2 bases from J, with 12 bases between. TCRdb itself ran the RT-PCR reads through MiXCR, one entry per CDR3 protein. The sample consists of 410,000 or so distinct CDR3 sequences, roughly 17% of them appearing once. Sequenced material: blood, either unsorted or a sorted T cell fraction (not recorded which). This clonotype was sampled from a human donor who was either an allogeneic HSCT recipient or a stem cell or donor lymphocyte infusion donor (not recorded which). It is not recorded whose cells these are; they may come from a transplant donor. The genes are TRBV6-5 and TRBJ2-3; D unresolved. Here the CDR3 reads CASSYSPADLTDTQYF. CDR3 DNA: TGTGCCAGCAGTTACTCGCCCGCCGACCTCACAGATACGCAGTATTTT.